Listed here is a single T cell receptor (beta chain). Other nucleotide sequences in the sample specify the same CDR3. The record originates from a study of cytomegalovirus exposure and HLA in healthy donors. This CDR3 has 14 amino acids. The ends lost 5 bases at V and 2 bases at J; junction bases unmatched: 4. Germline CDR1 is MDHEN and CDR2 is SYDVKM. PCR amplification relied on 60 Vbeta primers (plus 13 Jbeta primers). Libraries were prepared by immunoSEQ multiplex PCR; TCRdb keeps only in-frame clonotypes and omits some of them. The table lists about 140,000 clones, over 75% of them singletons. The receptor's source is a female donor in good health and CMV-seronegative. Sequenced material: PBMCs. This chain links TRBV28 with TRBJ2-7, with TRBD1 matching over 9 bases. CDR3 amino acids: CASSPGQGPYEQYF. CDR3 coding DNA: TGTGCCAGCAGTCCGGGACAGGGACCCTACGAGCAGTACTTC. The whole variable domain, filled in from reference TRBV28 and TRBJ2-7, reads DVKVTQSSRYLVKRTGEKVFLECVQDMDHENMFWYRQDPGLGLRLIYFSYDVKMKEKGDIPEGYSVSREKKERFSLILESASTNQTSMYLCASSPGQGPYEQYFGPGTRLTVT.